The clone carrying this TCR beta chain has more than one count but fewer than ten. These data come from a study of early T cells in non-severe SARS-CoV-2 infection. Study-level information: The authors sequenced bulk RNA from unsorted whole blood, leaving chains unpaired.

CDR3 length: 15 amino acids. With 1 base removed from V and 9 bases from J, the gap between germline ends came to 16 bases. Germline V gene sequence: CDR1 LNHDA, CDR2 SQIVND (reference sequence). Researchers tagged individual cDNA molecules with unique molecular identifiers. TCRdb re-called the 5' RACE reads with MiXCR, one entry per CDR3 protein. The sample records roughly 30,000 distinct CDR3 sequences, about 6% being singletons. The J gene is TRBJ1-5, the V gene TRBV19; tentatively, D is TRBD1 (5 bases). The sequence derives from an adult who was a healthcare worker with PCR-confirmed SARS-CoV-2 infection or an uninfected control (not recorded which). The sample comprised whole blood. CDR3 sequence: CASSIVPGMVTPQHF. The CDR3 DNA follows: TGTGCCAGTAGTATAGTCCCAGGGATGGTCACGCCCCAGCATTTT.